The 13 T cell receptor beta chains reported below all come from one sample, sequenced in a study of OX40 agonist ivuxolimab in advanced cancers. Repertoires were generated with immunoSEQ multiplex PCR, while TCRdb's copy carries only in-frame clones and drops some. The sample records 90,000 to 150,000 clones, approximately 90% being singletons. Sample: CD4+ or CD8+ T cells sorted from blood, taken in a trial of the OX40 agonist ivuxolimab. The receptor source for this set is an adult with an advanced solid tumor such as melanoma, head and neck, liver or kidney cancer.

This clone appeared a single time. The genes are TRBV27 and TRBJ1-5, with 7 positions matching TRBD1. CDR1 and CDR2 (germline): MNHEY, SMNVEV (reference sequence). V lost 6 bases, J lost 6 bases, and 11 bases stayed unmatched. The CDR3 is made up of 15 amino acids. The DNA of the CDR3 is TGTGCCAGCAGGCCCGGACAGGTGGTGCTTCAGCCCCAGCATTTT. It codes for CASRPGQVVLQPQHF.

This chain uses TRBV28 with TRBJ2-3; the D gene is possibly TRBD2 (6 bases). Trimming took off 5 bases at V and 2 bases at J, with 14 bases between the two ends. Per the germline V gene, CDR1 is MDHEN and CDR2 is SYDVKM. This CDR3 has 15 residues. The DNA of the CDR3 is TGTGCCAGCAGTGGACATGGAGGGTTCACAGATACGCAGTATTTT. This codes for CASSGHGGFTDTQYF.

The rearrangement joins TRBV7-6 to TRBJ2-2; no firm D call. Trimming took off 2 bases at V and 1 base at J, with 2 bases between the two ends. Germline V CDR1 and CDR2: SGHVS, FNYEAQ. This CDR3 has 13 amino acids. The CDR3 DNA reads TGTGCCAGCAGCTTAAGGAACACCGGGGAGCTGTTTTTT. It is translated as CASSLRNTGELFF.

The CDR3 bases are TGTGCCATCAGGAGGGACGGAGCTCTTTATGGCTACACCTTC. This gives the protein CAIRRDGALYGYTF. The chain combines TRBV10-3 with TRBJ1-2, with D tentatively TRBD1 (5 bases). CDR1 and CDR2 (germline): ENHRY, SYGVKD. Trimming left V 6 bases short and J 5 bases short, with 16 bases between. The CDR3 loop spans 14 amino acids.

The V gene is TRBV7-9, the J gene TRBJ2-7; D is unresolved. Germline values: CDR1 SEHNR, CDR2 FQNEAQ (reference sequence). Trimming cost V 5 bases and J 5 bases, with 7 bases left between them. This CDR3 spans 11 amino acids. In DNA form, the CDR3 reads TGTGCCAGCAGCCACAGAGACGAGCAGTACTTC. Translated: CASSHRDEQYF.

This clone was counted once. This rearrangement joins TRBV30 to TRBJ2-2; D might be TRBD1 (6 bases). Trimming shortened V by 2 bases and J by 2 bases, and 9 bases separated the two germline ends. This CDR3 spans 14 amino acids. CDR1 is GTSNPN, CDR2 SVGIG, per germline (reference sequence). CDR3 loop: CAWSQQGNTGELFF. CDR3 in DNA: TGTGCCTGGAGTCAACAGGGTAACACCGGGGAGCTGTTTTTT.

This clone appeared a few times. The chain carries TRBV27 and TRBJ1-5; D might be TRBD1 (6 bases). CDR3 length equals 14 residues. Germline CDR1 reads MNHEY; CDR2 reads SMNVEV (reference sequence). Deletions cut 7 bases from V and 2 bases from J, with 12 bases between. CDR3 nucleotides: TGTGCCAGCAAAGACGCAGGGGGCAATCAGCCCCAGCATTTT. This gives the protein CASKDAGGNQPQHF.

The V call is TRBV7-2, the J call TRBJ2-4, with a weak D call TRBD2 (6 bases). The germline CDR1 and CDR2 sequences are SGHTA and FQGNSA. CDR3 length equals 13 residues. The V end was cut by 3 bases, the J end by 8 bases, with 11 bases between. CDR3 sequence reads: CASSFRDWDIQYF. The CDR3 region has the DNA TGTGCCAGCAGCTTCCGGGACTGGGACATTCAGTACTTC.

The table lists this clone with a count of one. The V gene is TRBV28, the J gene TRBJ2-3; 7 bases are a match to TRBD1. V trimming: 5 bases; J trimming: 4 bases; junction bases outside the gene matches: 12. Germline CDR1 MDHEN, CDR2 SYDVKM. This CDR3 region has 16 residues. CDR3 protein: CASSRQGTKTPDTQYF. CDR3 nucleotides: TGTGCCAGCAGTAGACAGGGTACAAAGACCCCAGATACGCAGTATTTT.

This sequence joins TRBV18 and TRBJ2-7; D tentatively fits TRBD1 or TRBD2 (5 bases each). CDR1 and CDR2 from the germline V gene are KGHSH and LQKENI. V lost 0 bases, J lost 2 bases, and 8 bases lay in between. The CDR3 is made up of 14 amino acids. The CDR3 loop reads CASSPPGRPYEQYF. CDR3 bases: TGTGCCAGCTCACCACCGGGACGCCCCTACGAGCAGTACTTC.

This chain joins TRBV28 and TRBJ1-1, with a possible D match to TRBD1 (5 bases). From germline, CDR1 is MDHEN and CDR2 SYDVKM. The CDR3 has 14 amino acids. V was clipped by 5 bases and J by 5 bases, with 15 bases between them. CDR3 amino acids: CASSLIWGGTEAFF. The DNA of the CDR3 is TGTGCCAGCAGTCTCATATGGGGCGGGACTGAAGCTTTCTTT.

The rearrangement uses TRBV5-6 and TRBJ2-2, with TRBD1 matching over 8 bases. The CDR3 covers 16 residues. Germline V lookup: CDR1 SGHDT, CDR2 YYEEEE. J gave up 6 bases and V 2 bases, and 9 bases lay outside the gene matches. The CDR3 nucleotides read TGTGCCAGCAGCTTCTTTGGCGGACAGGGACCCGGGGAGCTGTTTTTT. Encoded protein: CASSFFGGQGPGELFF.

The chain carries TRBV6-5 and TRBJ1-2; D ambiguous. Trimming took off 4 bases at V and 4 bases at J, with 10 bases between the two ends. Per the germline V gene, CDR1 is MNHEY and CDR2 is SVGAGI. The CDR3 runs to 13 residues. The CDR3 region has the DNA TGTGCCAGCAGTTCACCCGACCGCTATGGCTACACCTTC. It codes for CASSSPDRYGYTF.